This T cell receptor (beta chain) is drawn from a study of blood T cells in healthy people across ages. Broader study findings: Across samples, TCR beta diversity tracked strongly with naive T cell percentage. Diversity of TCR beta per million T cells declined in a roughly linear way with age.

Alongside a J-beta primer mix, a sample-barcoded 5' primer served in a second PCR lasting about 6 to 11 cycles. TCRdb re-called the 5' RACE reads through MiXCR, storing one row per CDR3 protein. The repertoire holds about 1,400,000 distinct CDR3 sequences, approximately 59% seen once, with 5% to 7% in the top ten. Aged about 6 to 100, donors were systemically healthy Caucasians from Russia. The authors drew approximately 10 milliliters of peripheral blood from each donor. As regards this clonotype: What it binds is not known.

There are 13 residues in the CDR3. Germline V gene data show CDR1 as MNHEY and CDR2 as SVGAGI. The germline V and J ends were trimmed by 6 bases and 10 bases, with 18 bases remaining between them. The rearrangement joins TRBV6-5 to TRBJ1-1; weak D call: TRBD1 (5 bases). The sample comprised blood. This TCR came from a man aged 18 to 29 in good health. The CDR3 sequence: CASRPGAQRGAFF. CDR3 nucleotides: TGTGCCAGCAGACCCGGGGCCCAGCGGGGAGCTTTCTTT.